This is a list of T cell receptor beta chains from one sample in a study of cytotoxic CD8 clonotypes in ibrutinib-treated CLL. Some clones are missing from TCRdb's copy, which holds only in-frame ones; the method was immunoSEQ multiplex PCR. Here the sample spans around 200,000 clones, around 75% being singletons. Source: PBMCs, taken after 12 months of ibrutinib treatment. These receptors came from a human donor with chronic lymphocytic leukemia. Each CDR3 is given with its conserved first and last residue. A D gene is named only where the DNA matches it firmly. Expanded clones are given a class, and other clones once, few, many or no size at all.

j_call: TRBJ2-4
d_call: TRBD1
clone_size: -
v_call: TRBV7-9
cdr3_nt: TGTGCCAGCAGCTTTCTGGCAGGGGGCCTCAAAAACATTCAGTACTTC
cdr3_aa: CASSFLAGGLKNIQYF

j_call: TRBJ1-2
d_call: -
clone_size: -
v_call: TRBV30
cdr3_nt: TGTGCCTTCCGGGACGCTCCTAACTATGGCTACACCTTC
cdr3_aa: CAFRDAPNYGYTF

j_call: TRBJ1-1
d_call: -
clone_size: -
v_call: TRBV7-3
cdr3_nt: TGTGCCAGCAGCTTAAGCGGGAACACTGAAGCTTTCTTT
cdr3_aa: CASSLSGNTEAFF

j_call: TRBJ1-1
d_call: TRBD1
clone_size: once
v_call: TRBV25-1
cdr3_nt: TGTGCCAGCAGGGGACAGGGAGGGACTGAAGCTTTCTTT
cdr3_aa: CASRGQGGTEAFF

j_call: TRBJ2-3
d_call: -
clone_size: -
v_call: TRBV7-2
cdr3_nt: TGTGCCAGCAGCTTTAGAGCGGATAGTAGCACAGATACGCAGTATTTT
cdr3_aa: CASSFRADSSTDTQYF

j_call: TRBJ2-1
d_call: -
clone_size: -
v_call: TRBV7-8
cdr3_nt: TGTGCCAGCAGCTCCCCGGGACTGTTCCAGAGCTCCTACAATGAGCAGTTCTTC
cdr3_aa: CASSSPGLFQSSYNEQFF

j_call: TRBJ1-2
d_call: -
clone_size: many
v_call: TRBV30
cdr3_nt: TGTGCCTGGAGTTTTGGACCAGGTGGCTACACCTTC
cdr3_aa: CAWSFGPGGYTF

j_call: TRBJ1-6
d_call: -
clone_size: few
v_call: TRBV6-1
cdr3_nt: TGTGCCAGCAGGCTTAACTATAATTCACCCCTCCACTTT
cdr3_aa: CASRLNYNSPLHF

j_call: TRBJ1-1
d_call: -
clone_size: -
v_call: TRBV28
cdr3_nt: TGTGCCAGCAGTGCTACGGGACGGGGACGATTGAACACTGAAGCTTTCTTT
cdr3_aa: CASSATGRGRLNTEAFF

j_call: TRBJ2-2
d_call: -
clone_size: -
v_call: TRBV30
cdr3_nt: TGTGCCTGGAGTGTAGTATTGTCCGGGGAGCTGTTTTTT
cdr3_aa: CAWSVVLSGELFF

j_call: TRBJ1-1
d_call: -
clone_size: -
v_call: TRBV5-4
cdr3_nt: TGTGCCAGCAGCCCCCCTGGGGCAGGGAACACTGAAGCTTTCTTT
cdr3_aa: CASSPPGAGNTEAFF

j_call: TRBJ1-1
d_call: -
clone_size: -
v_call: TRBV10-3
cdr3_nt: TGTGCCATCAGTGAGGTCAGAAACACTGAAGCTTTCTTT
cdr3_aa: CAISEVRNTEAFF

j_call: TRBJ1-5
d_call: TRBD1
clone_size: -
v_call: TRBV18
cdr3_nt: TGTGCCAGCTCACCACCTAGGGCAGGGGGCGGTCAGCCCCAGCATTTT
cdr3_aa: CASSPPRAGGGQPQHF

j_call: TRBJ2-5
d_call: TRBD2
clone_size: -
v_call: TRBV18
cdr3_nt: TGTGCCAGCTCACCAAACTCCGGGACTAAAGAGACCCAGTACTTC
cdr3_aa: CASSPNSGTKETQYF

j_call: TRBJ2-6
d_call: -
clone_size: few
v_call: TRBV4-1
cdr3_nt: TGCGCCAGCAGCCAAGATACCGGGGGCCGCCCCTCTGGGGCCAACGTCCTGACTTTC
cdr3_aa: CASSQDTGGRPSGANVLTF

j_call: TRBJ2-3
d_call: -
clone_size: -
v_call: TRBV27
cdr3_nt: TGTGCCAGCAGTGGGCAAGTTTTGGATACGCAGTATTTT
cdr3_aa: CASSGQVLDTQYF

j_call: TRBJ2-6
d_call: -
clone_size: -
v_call: TRBV28
cdr3_nt: TGTGCCACCAATAGAATGGGGACCGGGGCCAACGTCCTGACTTTC
cdr3_aa: CATNRMGTGANVLTF

j_call: TRBJ2-3
d_call: TRBD2
clone_size: -
v_call: TRBV7-2
cdr3_nt: TGTGCCAGCAGTAGCGGGGAGGGCAGCACGCAGTATTTT
cdr3_aa: CASSSGEGSTQYF

j_call: TRBJ2-5
d_call: -
clone_size: -
v_call: TRBV7-7
cdr3_nt: TGTGCTAGCAGCTTGGGCCTGCTGGGAGGTCAAGAGACCCAGTACTTC
cdr3_aa: CASSLGLLGGQETQYF

j_call: TRBJ2-3
d_call: TRBD1
clone_size: -
v_call: TRBV6-5
cdr3_nt: TGTGCCAGCAGTTACTCGGGACAGGGGATAAATACGCAGTATTTT
cdr3_aa: CASSYSGQGINTQYF

j_call: TRBJ1-1
d_call: TRBD1
clone_size: few
v_call: TRBV5-1
cdr3_nt: TGCGCCAGCAGTCGACAGGGGGTGAACACTGAAGCTTTCTTT
cdr3_aa: CASSRQGVNTEAFF

j_call: TRBJ2-7
d_call: -
clone_size: once
v_call: TRBV30
cdr3_nt: TGTGCCTGGAGAATTAGGGAGCCCTCCTACGAGCAGTACTTC
cdr3_aa: CAWRIREPSYEQYF

j_call: TRBJ2-2
d_call: TRBD2
clone_size: -
v_call: TRBV6-5
cdr3_nt: TGTGCCAGCAGACGGACTAGCGGTACCGGGGAGCTGTTTTTT
cdr3_aa: CASRRTSGTGELFF

j_call: TRBJ1-1
d_call: -
clone_size: -
v_call: TRBV7-2
cdr3_nt: TGTGCCAGCAGCTTTATCAGGGAAATGAACACTGAAGCTTTCTTT
cdr3_aa: CASSFIREMNTEAFF

j_call: TRBJ2-3
d_call: -
clone_size: -
v_call: TRBV7-2
cdr3_nt: TGTGCCAGCAGCTTAGGACGGGCAATGGCAGATACGCAGTATTTT
cdr3_aa: CASSLGRAMADTQYF

j_call: TRBJ1-4
d_call: -
clone_size: -
v_call: TRBV2
cdr3_nt: TGTGCCAGCAACAACATAACTAGGGCAGATCCTAATGAAAAACTGTTTTTT
cdr3_aa: CASNNITRADPNEKLFF

j_call: TRBJ2-5
d_call: TRBD2
clone_size: -
v_call: TRBV4-1
cdr3_nt: TGCGCCAGCAGCCAAGCCTATTCGGGGGGGGAGACCCAGTACTTC
cdr3_aa: CASSQAYSGGETQYF

j_call: TRBJ1-5
d_call: -
clone_size: -
v_call: TRBV29-1
cdr3_nt: TGCAGCGCCCAGAGAGGAAGCAATCAGCCCCAGCATTTT
cdr3_aa: CSAQRGSNQPQHF

j_call: TRBJ1-2
d_call: -
clone_size: -
v_call: TRBV5-6
cdr3_nt: TGTGCCAGCAGCTTGGTCTCGGCGTCGGGCTACACCTTC
cdr3_aa: CASSLVSASGYTF

j_call: TRBJ2-4
d_call: TRBD2
clone_size: -
v_call: TRBV7-2
cdr3_nt: TGTGCCAGCAGCTTTACTAGCGGGAACATTCAGTACTTC
cdr3_aa: CASSFTSGNIQYF

j_call: TRBJ2-3
d_call: TRBD1
clone_size: -
v_call: TRBV6-1
cdr3_nt: TGTGCCAGCTGCTTCGGACAGGGTCGGACAGATACGCAGTATTTT
cdr3_aa: CASCFGQGRTDTQYF

j_call: TRBJ1-1
d_call: -
clone_size: few
v_call: TRBV6-5
cdr3_nt: TGTGCCAGCAGGAGGGTTTTGGACACTGAAGCTTTCTTT
cdr3_aa: CASRRVLDTEAFF

j_call: TRBJ1-1
d_call: -
clone_size: -
v_call: TRBV19
cdr3_nt: TGTGCCAGTAGTATCGGGTCTGGGAGGAACACTGAAGCTTTCTTT
cdr3_aa: CASSIGSGRNTEAFF

j_call: TRBJ2-7
d_call: -
clone_size: few
v_call: TRBV6-5
cdr3_nt: TGTGCCAGCAGTCGGACAGCCTACGAGCAGTACTTC
cdr3_aa: CASSRTAYEQYF

j_call: TRBJ1-4
d_call: -
clone_size: -
v_call: TRBV6-6
cdr3_nt: TGTGCCAGCAGTTATTTTGACGGATGGATTAGGAAAAAACTGTTTTTT
cdr3_aa: CASSYFDGWIRKKLFF

j_call: TRBJ1-5
d_call: TRBD1
clone_size: -
v_call: TRBV9
cdr3_nt: TGTGCCAGCAGCGGACGGGACAGGGGTTCGGGTGTTAGCAATCAGCCCCAGCATTTT
cdr3_aa: CASSGRDRGSGVSNQPQHF

j_call: TRBJ2-2
d_call: -
clone_size: -
v_call: TRBV18
cdr3_nt: TGTGCCAGCTCACCGACAAGCACCGGGGAGCTGTTTTTT
cdr3_aa: CASSPTSTGELFF

j_call: TRBJ1-4
d_call: -
clone_size: -
v_call: TRBV5-1
cdr3_nt: TGCGCCAGCAGCTTCCAGGGAGAGGGGGAAAAACTGTTTTTT
cdr3_aa: CASSFQGEGEKLFF

j_call: TRBJ2-1
d_call: -
clone_size: -
v_call: TRBV7-9
cdr3_nt: TGTGCCAGCAGCTCCTTGGACTACCCCAGCAATGAGCAGTTCTTC
cdr3_aa: CASSSLDYPSNEQFF

j_call: TRBJ2-1
d_call: TRBD2
clone_size: -
v_call: TRBV5-1
cdr3_nt: TGCGCCAGCAGCACGACTAGCGGGAGCTCCTACAATGAGCAGTTCTTC
cdr3_aa: CASSTTSGSSYNEQFF

j_call: TRBJ2-2
d_call: -
clone_size: -
v_call: TRBV7-9
cdr3_nt: TGTGCCAGCAGCTTAGCTATAGCGATGAACATCGGGGAGCTGTTTTTT
cdr3_aa: CASSLAIAMNIGELFF

j_call: TRBJ2-7
d_call: -
clone_size: -
v_call: TRBV11-2
cdr3_nt: TGTGCCAGCTCCAACGTGGTCGGGGGCGAGCAGTACTTC
cdr3_aa: CASSNVVGGEQYF

j_call: TRBJ1-4
d_call: TRBD1
clone_size: -
v_call: TRBV6-5
cdr3_nt: TGTGCCAGCAGTTGGGGACAGGGGGGCAATGAAAAACTGTTTTTT
cdr3_aa: CASSWGQGGNEKLFF

j_call: TRBJ1-4
d_call: TRBD1
clone_size: -
v_call: TRBV7-6
cdr3_nt: TGTGCCAGCAGCTTCGGGCAGGGGGTGACTAATGAAAAACTGTTTTTT
cdr3_aa: CASSFGQGVTNEKLFF

j_call: TRBJ1-4
d_call: TRBD1
clone_size: -
v_call: TRBV29-1
cdr3_nt: TGCAGCGTTGAGACGGCGACAGGGGGCCGTGAAAAACTGTTTTTT
cdr3_aa: CSVETATGGREKLFF

j_call: TRBJ2-5
d_call: TRBD2
clone_size: -
v_call: TRBV6-6
cdr3_nt: TGTGCCAGCAGTGGGCGGGGGGAGACCCAGTACTTC
cdr3_aa: CASSGRGETQYF

j_call: TRBJ2-2
d_call: -
clone_size: -
v_call: TRBV27
cdr3_nt: TGTGCCAGCAGTTTCGTGGTCAACACCGGGGAGCTGTTTTTT
cdr3_aa: CASSFVVNTGELFF

j_call: TRBJ1-1
d_call: TRBD1
clone_size: -
v_call: TRBV19
cdr3_nt: TGTGCCAGTAATGACAGGGGGGACACTGAAGCTTTCTTT
cdr3_aa: CASNDRGDTEAFF

j_call: TRBJ1-6
d_call: -
clone_size: -
v_call: TRBV28
cdr3_nt: TGTGCCAGCAAGATGGGCTCCTATAATTCACCCCTCCACTTT
cdr3_aa: CASKMGSYNSPLHF

j_call: TRBJ2-7
d_call: TRBD2
clone_size: -
v_call: TRBV5-1
cdr3_nt: TGCGCCAGCAGCTTGGCAAGCGGGAACTACGAGCAGTACTTC
cdr3_aa: CASSLASGNYEQYF

j_call: TRBJ1-2
d_call: -
clone_size: -
v_call: TRBV4-3
cdr3_nt: TGCGCCAGCAGCCAACCAGGGGCTGGCTATGGCTACACCTTC
cdr3_aa: CASSQPGAGYGYTF

j_call: TRBJ1-2
d_call: TRBD1
clone_size: -
v_call: TRBV30
cdr3_nt: TGTGCCTGGAGCGAACAGGGGCTCTCTGGCTACACCTTC
cdr3_aa: CAWSEQGLSGYTF

j_call: TRBJ1-4
d_call: -
clone_size: -
v_call: TRBV29-1
cdr3_nt: TGCAGCGTTGAAGATCCCGGACAGCTGAGGGTTAATGAAAAACTGTTTTTT
cdr3_aa: CSVEDPGQLRVNEKLFF